The 25 T cell receptor beta chains below come from one sample, sequenced in a study of T cells in women clearing cervical HPV infection. Method: immunoSEQ multiplex PCR; TCRdb's copy keeps in-frame clones and lacks some. This table lists some 20,000 clones. Sequenced input: blood buffy coat. The receptors were gathered from a woman between 18 and 70 years old with a cervical HPV16 infection that either progressed to CIN3+ or cleared (not recorded which).

As concerns this clone: The DNA ends 3 residues before the CDR3 does, and the rest of the CDR3 is filled in from the germline J gene. This chain joins TRBV6-1 and TRBJ2-1; 7 bases agree with TRBD2. The length of the CDR3 is 16 residues. CDR1 MNHNS and CDR2 SASEGT come from the germline V gene. J gave up 5 bases and V 4 bases, and 11 bases lay outside the gene matches. CDR3 residues: CASSAPSGLVNNEQFF. The covered CDR3 bases are TGTGCCAGCAGTGCCCCAAGCGGACTAGTTAACAATGAG.

A note on this clone: The observed sequence ends 3 residues before the CDR3 terminus, with the missing tail filled in from the germline J gene. V gene TRBV6-2 or TRBV6-3 combines with J gene TRBJ1-2, with D possibly matching TRBD1 (6 bases). CDR1 is MNHEY and CDR2 is SVGEGT in the germline V gene. Trimming stripped 6 bases from V and 6 bases from J, with 14 bases between. The CDR3 is 13 residues long. The sequenced part of the CDR3 DNA is TGTGCCAGCAGGCAACAGGGTTATGATGGC. Its translation is CASRQQGYDG. The complete CDR3 reads CASRQQGYDGYTF.

CDR3 sequence: CASSLRGGDATNEKLFF. The sequenced part of the CDR3 DNA is TGTGCCAGCAGCTTAAGGGGGGGAGATGCAACTAATGAAAAA. The rearrangement uses TRBV13 and TRBJ1-4, with TRBD1 as a possible D gene (6 bases). The CDR3 is cut off 3 residues early in the read; its end comes from the germline J gene. Germline values: CDR1 PRHDT, CDR2 FYEKMQ (reference sequence). Trimming took off 2 bases at V and 0 bases at J, with 13 bases between the two ends. The CDR3 extends over 17 amino acids.

In the case of this clone: The read gets to within 3 residues of the CDR3 end, and the germline J gene fills in the rest. This chain joins TRBV7-3 and TRBJ2-2, with 11 bases matching TRBD2. Germline V gene data show CDR1 as SGHTA and CDR2 as FQGTGA. The V gene end was trimmed by 8 bases and the J gene end by 4 bases; junction bases not matched to a gene: 3. The CDR3 covers 14 residues. CDR3 bases read: TGTGCCAGCCAAACTAGCGGGAGCACCGGGGAG. Its protein product is CASQTSGSTGE. The whole CDR3 sequence reads CASQTSGSTGELFF.

On this clone itself: The observed sequence ends 3 residues before the CDR3 terminus, with the missing tail filled in from the germline J gene. V usage is TRBV20-1 and J usage is TRBJ1-3, with TRBD1 matching 8 bases. This CDR3 region has 14 residues. The germline CDR1 and CDR2 sequences are DFQATT and SNEGSKA (reference sequence). V dropped 6 bases and J dropped 3; count of bases not matched to a gene: 7. CDR3 DNA, as far as it was read: TGCAGTGCCGCCCAACAGGGGGATGGAAACACC. Amino acids: CSAAQQGDGNT. The CDR3 as a whole reads CSAAQQGDGNTIYF.

Partial CDR3 DNA: TGCAGTGCTAACCCAGGGGGCGCCGGGGAGACC. This encodes CSANPGGAGET. The full-length CDR3 reads as CSANPGGAGETQYF. This chain joins TRBV20-1 and TRBJ2-5, with 8 bases matching TRBD1. The CDR3 goes on 3 residues after the read ends, and that part is filled in from the germline J gene. In germline, CDR1 is DFQATT, CDR2 SNEGSKA (reference sequence). With 4 bases clipped from V and 5 bases from J, the junction kept 9 bases outside the gene matches. The CDR3 is made up of 14 amino acids.

About this clone itself: The observed sequence ends 3 residues before the CDR3 terminus, with the missing tail filled in from the germline J gene. The V call is TRBV7-2, the J call TRBJ1-1; D remains ambiguous. This CDR3 spans 13 amino acids. Between the trimmed V and J ends, which lost 5 bases and 3 bases, there was a span of 10 bases. Germline-derived CDR1 and CDR2 are SGHTA and FQGNSA. CDR3 sequence reads: CASSPRRDTEAFF. Incomplete CDR3 DNA: TGTGCCAGCAGCCCGCGTAGGGACACTGAA.

In the case of this clone: The read comes to an end 3 residues before the CDR3 does, leaving the germline J gene to fill in the end. The rearrangement links TRBV12-5 to TRBJ2-5; 7 nucleotides agree with TRBD1. The CDR3 has 14 residues. Germline V gene lookup returns CDR1 LGHNT and CDR2 FRNRAP. V lost 2 bases and J lost 5; bases outside the gene matches: 5. Partial CDR3 DNA: TGTGCTAGTGGTTTGCGAGGGGGCCAGGAGACC. Translating gives CASGLRGGQET. The whole CDR3 sequence is CASGLRGGQETQYF. Complete variable domain (other parts from reference TRBV12-5 and TRBJ2-5): DARVTQTPRHKVTEMGQEVTMRCQPILGHNTVFWYRQTMMQGLELLAYFRNRAPLDDSGMPKDRFSAEMPDATLATLKIQPSEPRDSAVYFCASGLRGGQETQYFGPGTRLLVL.

Points on this clone: The read ends 3 residues shy of where the CDR3 ends; the end is completed using the germline J gene. The chain has TRBV2 and TRBJ1-2, with D possibly TRBD1 on 5 matching bases. Germline assignment: CDR1 SNHLY and CDR2 FYNNEI. The CDR3 is 13 residues long. CDR3 DNA (partial): TGTGCCACTAGAACCGGGCAGGGTTCGGGC. Translation: CATRTGQGSG. The full CDR3 protein reads CATRTGQGSGYTF.

As for this clone: The CDR3 end lies 3 residues beyond the end of the read and is filled in from the germline J gene. This sequence joins TRBV10-3 and TRBJ1-5; 9 bases map to TRBD1. Per germline, CDR1 ENHRY and CDR2 SYGVKD. V lost 3 bases and J lost 5; bases outside the gene matches: 8. This CDR3 spans 16 amino acids. CDR3 in amino acids: CAISDGGTGTHQPQHF. The CDR3 DNA, read in part, is TGTGCCATCAGTGACGGGGGGACAGGGACTCATCAGCCC.

A word on this clone: The read halts 3 residues ahead of the CDR3 end, with the missing end drawn from the germline J gene. The rearrangement joins TRBV14 to TRBJ2-2; 8 bases map to TRBD1. V trimming: 2 bases; J trimming: 0 bases; junction bases outside the gene matches: 5. Germline V gene data show CDR1 as SGHDN and CDR2 as FVKESK. The CDR3 has 17 amino acids. This CDR3 reads CASSQRRQGSNTGELFF. The CDR3 bases that were read are TGTGCCAGCAGCCAAAGACGACAGGGGTCGAACACCGGGGAG.

For this clone: The observed sequence ends 3 residues before the CDR3 terminus, with the missing tail filled in from the germline J gene. The V call is TRBV6-2 or TRBV6-3, the J call TRBJ1-1; 7 bases line up with TRBD1. The J segment lost 3 bases and the V segment lost 7 bases, leaving 8 bases of the junction unmatched. CDR3 length equals 14 residues. The germline CDR1 and CDR2 sequences are MNHEY and SVGEGT. CDR3 protein: CASTIDRADTEAFF. Incomplete CDR3 DNA: TGTGCCAGCACTATAGACAGGGCGGACACTGAA.

Comments on this clone: The read ends 3 residues early relative to the CDR3; the germline J gene fills the gap. The genes are TRBV20-1 and TRBJ2-5; 15 nucleotides agree with TRBD2. There are 16 residues in the CDR3. CDR1 is DFQATT, CDR2 SNEGSKA, per germline (reference sequence). V shed 4 bases, J shed 5 bases, and the junction held 8 bases outside the gene matches. The part of the CDR3 DNA that was read is TGCAGTGCTACCCGGACTAGCGGGGGGGCCAGGGAGACC. Translation gives CSATRTSGGARET. The entire CDR3 reads CSATRTSGGARETQYF.

As regards this clone: The read falls 3 residues short of the CDR3 end, and the missing part is taken from the germline J gene. This chain joins TRBV30 and TRBJ1-3; 7 bases match TRBD1. Looked up from germline, CDR1 is GTSNPN and CDR2 is SVGIG (reference sequence). J lost 0 bases, V lost 4 bases, and 9 bases had no gene match. CDR3 size: 16 residues. CDR3 DNA (partial): TGTGCCTGGACAGGGGGTTCATTTCTCTCTGGAAACACC. Its translation is CAWTGGSFLSGNT. The whole CDR3 protein reads CAWTGGSFLSGNTIYF.

A word on this clone: From the germline J gene comes the end of the CDR3, since the read stops 3 residues before it. The V call is TRBV5-6, the J call TRBJ2-1, with D possibly being TRBD2 (6 bases). From germline, CDR1 is SGHDT and CDR2 YYEEEE. V was cut by 9 bases and J by 8 bases, with 24 bases left in between. CDR3 length: 15 residues. The CDR3 bases that were read are TGTGCCATCGCCGAACCCGGGCGCCCGGGGGATGAG. Protein product: CAIAEPGRPGDE. The CDR3 reads in full as CAIAEPGRPGDEQFF.

With regard to this clone: The missing CDR3 end, 3 residues past where the read stops, is filled in from the germline J gene. The chain joins TRBV7-9 to TRBJ1-1; D gene uncertain. This CDR3 has 13 amino acids. Germline V gene data show CDR1 as SEHNR and CDR2 as FQNEAQ (reference sequence). Trimming pared 1 base from V and 5 bases from J, leaving 8 bases between. The CDR3 bases that were read are TGTGCCAGCAGCTTAGTAGCCATGACTGAA. Translation gives CASSLVAMTE. Given in full, the CDR3 is CASSLVAMTEAFF.

On this clone itself: The read stops 3 residues short of the end of the CDR3; the missing end is completed from the germline J gene. The V call is TRBV5-1, the J call TRBJ2-1; D unresolved. CDR3 length: 14 residues. Germline V gene data show CDR1 as SGHRS and CDR2 as YFSETQ. V shed 4 bases and J shed 4 bases, with 12 bases lying between them. CDR3 amino acids: CASSTTLGYNEQFF. CDR3 DNA (partial): TGCGCCAGCAGCACAACCCTAGGTTACAATGAG.

With regard to this clone: Read data end 3 residues before the CDR3 end; the end is taken from the germline J gene. The chain carries TRBV29-1 and TRBJ1-1; no definite D call. V shed 0 bases and J shed 1 base, with 9 bases lying between them. Per the germline V gene, CDR1 is SQVTM and CDR2 is ANQGSEA. The CDR3 is 14 amino acids. The CDR3 sequence is CSVEDLHKNTEAFF. Incomplete CDR3 DNA: TGCAGCGTTGAAGACTTACATAAGAACACTGAA.

Notes on this clone: The CDR3 is cut off 3 residues early in the read; its end comes from the germline J gene. V is TRBV2 and J is TRBJ1-1; 8 nucleotides align to TRBD1. CDR1 SNHLY and CDR2 FYNNEI come from the germline V gene. V shed 6 bases and J 3 bases; nucleotides not matched to a gene: 6. This CDR3 comprises 14 residues. Incomplete CDR3 DNA: TGTGCCAGCAGCGGACAGGGTGGGGACACTGAA. It encodes CASSGQGGDTE. The whole CDR3 region reads CASSGQGGDTEAFF.

With regard to this clone: The observed sequence ends 3 residues before the CDR3 terminus, with the missing tail filled in from the germline J gene. The chain is built from TRBV5-1 and TRBJ2-5; 8 bases are shared with TRBD1. Trimming took 7 bases from V and 1 from J; bases not matched to a gene: 18. The length of the CDR3 is 18 residues. CDR1 and CDR2 (germline): SGHRS, YFSETQ. The CDR3 DNA, read in part, is TGCGCCAGCCGTATTTTAAGGCAGGGGGCGACGATCCAAGAGACC. As protein: CASRILRQGATIQET. The full CDR3 protein reads CASRILRQGATIQETQYF.

With regard to this clone: The read comes to an end 3 residues before the CDR3 does, leaving the germline J gene to fill in the end. The chain recombines TRBV19 with TRBJ2-3, with no clear D. Trimming removed 3 bases at V and 2 bases at J, with 12 bases between. The CDR3 totals 15 residues. Per the germline V gene, CDR1 is LNHDA and CDR2 is SQIVND (reference sequence). The DNA read from the CDR3 is TGTGCCAGTAGTATCTCATCAGGCTACACAGATACG. Amino acid sequence: CASSISSGYTDT. The CDR3 reads in full as CASSISSGYTDTQYF.

Concerning this clone itself: The observed sequence ends 3 residues before the CDR3 terminus, with the missing tail filled in from the germline J gene. Within the sample, other DNA sequences also encode this same CDR3. The J gene is TRBJ2-5, the V gene TRBV5-1, with TRBD1 as a possible D gene (5 bases). There are 12 residues in the CDR3. Germline loops: CDR1 SGHRS, CDR2 YFSETQ. V gave up 0 bases and J gave up 5 bases, with 5 bases separating them. CDR3 loop: CASSLAGETQYF. The covered CDR3 bases are TGCGCCAGCAGCTTGGCAGGGGAGACC.

The CDR3 DNA, read in part, is TGTGCCAGTAGCAGACAGGGGGTAGGAACCGGGGAG. Translated, it gives CASSRQGVGTGE. Given in full, the CDR3 is CASSRQGVGTGELFF. The chain joins TRBV19 to TRBJ2-2; 9 positions match TRBD1. The read ends 3 residues early relative to the CDR3; the germline J gene fills the gap. V lost 6 bases and J lost 5; bases outside the gene matches: 7. The CDR3 covers 15 residues. Per the germline V gene, CDR1 is LNHDA and CDR2 is SQIVND (reference sequence). Combining the CDR3 with reference TRBV19 and TRBJ2-2 gives the whole variable domain DGGITQSPKYLFRKEGQNVTLSCEQNLNHDAMYWYRQDPGQGLRLIYYSQIVNDFQKGDIAEGYSVSREKKESFPLTVTSAQKNPTAFYLCASSRQGVGTGELFFGEGSRLTVL.

Regarding this clone: The read terminates 3 residues before the CDR3 end, so the remaining end is supplied by the germline J gene. The chain carries TRBV7-8 and TRBJ2-5, with TRBD2 matching over 11 bases. The CDR3 sequence is 17 residues long. The V gene's germline CDR1 is SGHVS and CDR2 FQNEAQ. V lost 6 bases, J lost 1 base, and 10 bases stayed unmatched. The CDR3 bases that were read are TGTGCCAGCAGTCCCCTGGGACTAGCGGCCATCCAAGAGACC. It encodes CASSPLGLAAIQET. The entire CDR3 is CASSPLGLAAIQETQYF. Looking up the rest from reference TRBV7-8 and TRBJ2-5 gives the full variable domain: GAGVSQSPRYKVAKRGQDVALRCDPISGHVSLFWYQQALGQGPEFLTYFQNEAQLDKSGLPSDRFFAERPEGSVSTLKIQRTQQEDSAVYLCASSPLGLAAIQETQYFGPGTRLLVL.

About this clone itself: The read is 3 residues too short to cover the CDR3 end, so that end is filled in from the germline J gene. V gene TRBV30 combines with J gene TRBJ2-3; D is uncertain. V lost 0 bases and J 2 bases, leaving 12 bases between the germline ends. Per germline, CDR1 GTSNPN and CDR2 SVGIG (reference sequence). CDR3 length: 15 amino acids. The CDR3 region is CAWSVIGLHTDTQYF. CDR3 DNA (partial): TGTGCCTGGAGTGTTATTGGGCTACACACAGATACG.